The 15 T cell receptor beta chains below all came from one sample that was sequenced in a study of CD8+CD57+ T cells in acquired aplastic anemia. TCR beta VDJ and CDR3 were profiled, and genomic DNA was the template. TCRdb called the reads again in MiXCR, with one record for every CDR3 protein. In the table there are 400,000 to 600,000 distinct CDR3 sequences, around a third of which are singletons. CD8+CD57+ cell expansion, shown by flow cytometry, had occurred in the patients selected for sequencing. The sequencing sample was made of sorted CD4+, CD8+, or CD8+CD57+ T cells (not recorded which) from PBMCs. The receptors derive from a human donor with aplastic anemia.

This clonotype was seen only a few times. The rearrangement links TRBV5-6 to TRBJ2-7; no clear D gene. V lost 3 bases, J lost 4 bases, and 8 bases lay in between. The CDR3 has 12 residues. Germline V gene data show CDR1 as SGHDT and CDR2 as YYEEEE. CDR3 region: CASSSDRYEQYF. The DNA for the CDR3 is TGTGCCAGCAGCTCGGACCGTTACGAGCAGTACTTC.

This clonotype was observed a few times. The CDR3 does not close with the conserved phenylalanine or tryptophan, likely indicating a read error. No DNA is shown, since the ends of the CDR3 on it are uncertain; the CDR3 is the one TCRdb lists. V is TRBV7-9 and J is TRBJ2-7; the table's D call TRBD1 went unverified against the DNA. CDR1 and CDR2 (germline): SEHNR, FQNEAQ (reference sequence). The CDR3 comprises 13 residues, both ends counted. The CDR3 reads CASSHPPLGAEDL.

This clonotype was seen repeatedly, ten times or more. In DNA, the CDR3 is TGTGCCACCAGCAGAGGCGCGGGGGTTGGCAATCAGCCCCAGCATTTT. This sequence encodes CATSRGAGVGNQPQHF. This rearrangement joins TRBV15 to TRBJ1-5, with D possibly being TRBD1 (5 bases). Germline CDR1 reads LNHNV; CDR2 reads YYDKDF (reference sequence). V shed 1 base and J shed 2 bases, with 12 bases lying between them. The CDR3 contains 16 residues.

This clonotype was seen repeatedly, ten times or more. The chain carries TRBV20-1 and TRBJ2-5; 8 positions match TRBD2. V lost 1 base and J lost 4; bases outside the gene matches: 5. Germline assignment: CDR1 DFQATT and CDR2 SNEGSKA (reference sequence). The CDR3 has 14 residues. The CDR3 is CSARAPGLGETQYF. The CDR3 DNA sequence: TGCAGTGCTAGAGCACCGGGACTAGGAGAGACCCAGTACTTC.

V gene TRBV19 combines with J gene TRBJ2-7; the D gene is possibly TRBD1 (8 bases). CDR1 and CDR2 from the germline V gene are LNHDA and SQIVND (reference sequence). Trimming left V 7 bases short and J 7 bases short, with 14 bases between. This CDR3 is 12 amino acids long. The CDR3 spells CASKQGGEEQYF. CDR3 sequence (DNA): TGTGCCAGTAAACAGGGGGGGGAAGAGCAGTACTTC.

This clonotype is a singleton in its sample. The genes are TRBV30 and TRBJ1-2, with a possible D match to TRBD1 (5 bases). Germline V gene sequence: CDR1 GTSNPN, CDR2 SVGIG (reference sequence). The V end lost 2 bases, the J end lost 8 bases, and 12 bases lay between the germline ends. The CDR3 loop spans 12 amino acids. The CDR3 DNA reads TGTGCCTGGAGTCTGACAGTCGGCGGCTACACCTTC. Translating gives CAWSLTVGGYTF.

Points on this clonotype: A read error may be the cause here, since a much bigger clone is one base away. V is TRBV7-2 and J is TRBJ1-2; 7 bases match TRBD1. Per germline, CDR1 SGHTA and CDR2 FQGNSA. The CDR3 length is 13 residues. V was clipped by 4 bases and J by 6 bases; unmatched bases: 5. CDR3 nucleotide sequence: TGTGCCAGCAGCTCAGGGGGGGAAAATGGCTACACCTTC. Amino acid sequence: CASSSGGENGYTF.

J is TRBJ2-5 and V is TRBV20-1, with D unclear. The CDR3 sequence is 12 residues long. Germline CDR1 is DFQATT and CDR2 is SNEGSKA (reference sequence). V was pared by 6 bases and J by 5 bases, with 13 bases between. The DNA for the CDR3 is TGCAGTGCCACCTCCGGGTTCGAGACCCAGTACTTC. It codes for CSATSGFETQYF.

This clonotype was seen ten or more times. The V and J genes are TRBV2 and TRBJ2-5; possibly TRBD2 for D (6 bases). The CDR3 length is 13 residues. V lost 4 bases to trimming and J lost 3 bases, with 9 bases between them. Germline V gene sequence: CDR1 SNHLY, CDR2 FYNNEI. Here the CDR3 reads CASSVWGEETQYF. As DNA, the CDR3 is TGTGCCAGCAGTGTTTGGGGGGAAGAGACCCAGTACTTC.

This clonotype was seen more than once but under ten times. The genes are TRBV11-2 and TRBJ2-1, with D maybe TRBD2 (5 bases). CDR3 size: 16 residues. V was shortened by 2 bases and J by 3 bases, with 14 bases between the two germline ends. The germline CDR1 and CDR2 sequences are SGHAT and FQNNGV. The DNA for the CDR3 is TGTGCCAGCAGCTTACTATTCCGGGGTCTCTACAATGAGCAGTTCTTC. Translated: CASSLLFRGLYNEQFF. Drawing the rest from reference TRBV11-2 and TRBJ2-1, the complete variable domain is EAGVAQSPRYKIIEKRQSVAFWCNPISGHATLYWYQQILGQGPKLLIQFQNNGVVDDSQLPKDRFSAERLKGVDSTLKIQPAKLEDSAVYLCASSLLFRGLYNEQFFGPGTRLTVL.

This clonotype was seen many times. The gene calls are TRBV15 and TRBJ1-3; the D is unclear. V lost 5 bases and J 2 bases, leaving 13 bases between the germline ends. Germline CDR1 is LNHNV and CDR2 is YYDKDF (reference sequence). CDR3 length equals 15 residues. The CDR3 loop is CATSSGGRTGNTIYF. The CDR3 coding sequence is TGTGCCACCAGCTCAGGCGGGAGAACTGGAAACACCATATATTTT.

This clonotype was seen repeatedly, ten times or more. V is TRBV11-2 and J is TRBJ2-7; TRBD1 agrees at 8 bases. Trimming cost V 4 bases and J 4 bases; bases outside gene matches: 9. CDR1 and CDR2 (germline): SGHAT, FQNNGV. The CDR3 loop spans 15 amino acids. The CDR3 nucleotides are TGTGCCAGCAGCTCAGGACAGGGACGACAATACGAGCAGTACTTC. Its translation is CASSSGQGRQYEQYF.

To note about this clonotype: One junction end does not reproduce the germline sequence, and a read error may be involved. The CDR3 nucleotides read TGTGCCAGTAGTGATGGGCAGGCTATTTCCTACGGGCAGTACTTC. Encoded protein: CASSDGQAISYGQYF. The chain carries TRBV19 and TRBJ2-7; D call uncertain. The CDR3 extends over 15 amino acids. Per germline, CDR1 LNHDA and CDR2 SQIVND (reference sequence).

Ten or more counts support this clonotype. The rearrangement uses TRBV19 and TRBJ2-3; the D gene is possibly TRBD2 (6 bases). V lost 7 bases, J lost 6 bases, and 17 bases lay in between. From germline, CDR1 is LNHDA and CDR2 SQIVND (reference sequence). There are 14 residues in the CDR3. The CDR3, as DNA: TGTGCCAGTACCACGGGACTGTGGTCCGATACGCAGTATTTT. Translating gives CASTTGLWSDTQYF.

This CDR3 reads CASDLQGDEQYV. The CDR3 bases are TGTGCCAGCGACCTACAGGGCGACGAGCAGTACGTC. V gene TRBV25-1 combines with J gene TRBJ2-7; possible D gene TRBD1, 6 bases. The germline gives CDR1 MGHDK, CDR2 SYGVNS. The ends were cut back, 8 bases at V and 5 bases at J, with 13 bases in the middle. The CDR3 length is 12 residues.